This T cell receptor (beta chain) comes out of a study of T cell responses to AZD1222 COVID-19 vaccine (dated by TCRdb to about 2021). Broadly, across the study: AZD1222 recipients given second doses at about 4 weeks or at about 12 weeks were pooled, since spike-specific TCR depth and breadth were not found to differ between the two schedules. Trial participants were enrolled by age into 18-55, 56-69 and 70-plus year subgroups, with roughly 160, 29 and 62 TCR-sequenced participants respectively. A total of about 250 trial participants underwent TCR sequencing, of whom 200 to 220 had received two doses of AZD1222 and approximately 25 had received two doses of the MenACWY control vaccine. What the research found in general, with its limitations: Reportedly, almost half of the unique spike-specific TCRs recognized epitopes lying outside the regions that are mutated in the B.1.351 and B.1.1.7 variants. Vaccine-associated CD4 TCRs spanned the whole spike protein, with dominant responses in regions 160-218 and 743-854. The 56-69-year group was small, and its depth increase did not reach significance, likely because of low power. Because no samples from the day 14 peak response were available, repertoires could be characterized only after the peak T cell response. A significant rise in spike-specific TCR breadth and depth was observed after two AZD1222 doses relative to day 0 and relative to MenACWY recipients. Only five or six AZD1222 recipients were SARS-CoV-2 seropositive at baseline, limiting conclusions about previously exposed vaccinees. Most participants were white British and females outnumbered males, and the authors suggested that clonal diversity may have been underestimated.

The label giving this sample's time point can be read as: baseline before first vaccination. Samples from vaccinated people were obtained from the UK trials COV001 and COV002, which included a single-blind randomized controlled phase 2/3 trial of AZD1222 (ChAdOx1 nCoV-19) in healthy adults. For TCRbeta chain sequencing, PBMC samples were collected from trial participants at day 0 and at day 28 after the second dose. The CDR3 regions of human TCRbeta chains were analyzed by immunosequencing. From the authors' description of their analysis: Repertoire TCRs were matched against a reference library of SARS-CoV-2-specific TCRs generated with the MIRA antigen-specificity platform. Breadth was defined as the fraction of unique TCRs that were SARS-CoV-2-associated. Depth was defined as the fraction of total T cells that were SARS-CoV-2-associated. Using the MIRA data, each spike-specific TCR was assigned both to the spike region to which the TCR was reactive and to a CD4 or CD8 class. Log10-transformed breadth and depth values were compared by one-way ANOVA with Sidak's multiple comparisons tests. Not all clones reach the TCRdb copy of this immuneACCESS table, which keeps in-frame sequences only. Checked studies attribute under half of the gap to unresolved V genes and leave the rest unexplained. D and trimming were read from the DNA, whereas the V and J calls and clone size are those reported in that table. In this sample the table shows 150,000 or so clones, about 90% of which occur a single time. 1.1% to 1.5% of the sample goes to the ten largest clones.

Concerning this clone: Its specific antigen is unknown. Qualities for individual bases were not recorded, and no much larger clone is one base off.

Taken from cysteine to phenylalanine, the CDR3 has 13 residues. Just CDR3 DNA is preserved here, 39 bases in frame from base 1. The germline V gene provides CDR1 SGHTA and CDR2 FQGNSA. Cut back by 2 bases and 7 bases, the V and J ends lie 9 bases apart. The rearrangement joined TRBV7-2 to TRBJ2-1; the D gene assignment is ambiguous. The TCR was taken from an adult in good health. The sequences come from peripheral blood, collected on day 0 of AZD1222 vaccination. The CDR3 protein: CASSLFSSNEQFF. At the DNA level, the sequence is TGTGCCAGCAGCTTATTTTCGAGTAATGAGCAGTTCTTC.